This T cell receptor (beta chain) derives from a study of blood T cell repertoires in COVID-19. Generated by immunoSEQ multiplex PCR, the TCRdb table keeps only in-frame clones and is missing some. The sample has hundreds of thousands of clones; around nine tenths are singletons. V was pared by 6 bases and J by 7 bases, with 18 bases between. Germline-derived CDR1 and CDR2 are MNHEY and SVGAGI. The CDR3 length is 14 residues. The rearrangement uses TRBV6-5 and TRBJ1-1, with a possible D match to TRBD1 (6 bases). The TCR sequence derives from a man older than 75 with acute or convalescent COVID-19. Specimen: peripheral blood. The CDR3 reads CASRKQGKQGEAFF. The CDR3, as DNA: TGTGCCAGCAGGAAACAGGGAAAGCAAGGTGAAGCTTTCTTT.